This T cell receptor (beta chain) was documented in a study of blood T cell repertoires in COVID-19. Using immunoSEQ multiplex PCR, the repertoire was profiled, and TCRdb retains in-frame clones only, with some absent. The sample contains about 180,000 clones, around 82% of which appear only once. CDR1 SGHTA and CDR2 FQGNSA come from the germline V gene. Trimming cost V 6 bases and J 3 bases; bases outside gene matches: 8. The CDR3 extends over 15 amino acids. The clonotype comes from a man older than 75 with COVID-19, enrolled during active disease. The specimen was peripheral blood. The chain joins TRBV7-2 to TRBJ1-2; TRBD1 matches at 9 bases. CDR3 DNA: TGTGCCAGCAGGAGTGGGTGGACAGGGGACTATGGCTACACCTTC. Protein sequence: CASRSGWTGDYGYTF.